This TCR beta chain was recorded in a study of OX40 agonist ivuxolimab in advanced cancers. The overall study: With a range of roughly 20 to 90, age averaged approximately 64 years, and around 83% were male. Study-wide results and limits: Among expanded peripheral T cells, antigen specificity went undetermined. Among patients with partial responses at 0.1-3.0 mg/kg, clonal expansion was among the lowest.

This CDR3 comprises 11 residues. Trimming shortened V by 7 bases and J by 0 bases, and 3 bases separated the two germline ends. The germline gives CDR1 GTSNPN, CDR2 SVGIG (reference sequence). Measured with immunoSEQ multiplex PCR; TCRdb has only the in-frame clones, and not every one. In the table there are around 48,000 clones, 83% of which are singletons. A word on this clone: Its target is unknown.

The V gene is TRBV30, the J gene TRBJ2-2; D is ambiguous. The receptor was isolated from an adult with an advanced solid tumor such as melanoma, head and neck, liver or kidney cancer. The sample consisted of CD4+ or CD8+ T cells sorted from blood, taken in a trial of the OX40 agonist ivuxolimab. The CDR3 DNA reads as TGTGCCTCTTCGAACACCGGGGAGCTGTTTTTT. Protein sequence: CASSNTGELFF.